This T cell receptor beta chain emerged from a study of blood T cells in healthy people across ages (dated by TCRdb to between 2014 and 2016). With regard to the full study: In model experiments, roughly one uniquely barcoded TCR beta cDNA molecule per two T cells was captured by template switching. The study measured age-related changes in TCR beta repertoire diversity using deep sequencing normalized with unique cDNA molecular identifiers. The donors were split into four age groups: young (average 16 years), middle-aged (nearly 40), aged (more than 55) and long-lived (roughly 86). To avoid experimental bias, donors of different ages were spread randomly across the sequencing lanes. The study analyzed two additional independent replicas of 1 million unique cDNA reads from the same blood draw for two donors, one aged 18 to 30 and one aged 80 or older. What the research found in general, with its limitations: Donor CMV infection status was unknown, potentially confounding age-related changes in expanded clonotypes. Compared with the aged group, the long-lived group had more naive CD4+ T cells, fewer expanded clones and increased TCR diversity, suggesting age selection. Since profiling was done on bulk unsorted PBMCs, naive and antigen-experienced compartments could not be conclusively compared. A strong correlation was found between observed TCR beta diversity and the percentage of naive T cells measured by flow cytometry. Total diversity estimates from one million sequenced T cells were considered lower bounds and underestimates. Observed TCR beta diversity per million T cells fell roughly linearly with age, and a significant reduction was already apparent by age approximately 41.

This clonotype was counted ten times or more. Its antigen specificity is not known. No base quality values were provided; no much bigger clone lies one nucleotide off. The donors were roughly 39 Caucasian individuals from Russia, aged about 6 to 95 years, who were systemically healthy. Approximately 10 milliliters of peripheral blood were collected from each donor into EDTA-treated Vacutainer tubes. Ficoll-Paque density-gradient centrifugation was used to isolate PBMCs, with at least 6 million per sample. Trizol reagent was used to extract total RNA from the PBMCs, yielding at least 6 micrograms per sample. The percentages of naive CD45RAhigh/CD27high T cells were determined by flow cytometry on a PBMC aliquot from every donor. Libraries came from 5' RACE. The data were produced on an Illumina HiSeq 2500. A second PCR of roughly 7 to 11 cycles was run with a J-beta primer mix and a sample-barcoded 5' primer. A template-switch 5' adaptor carrying 12 random nucleotides introduced a unique molecular identifier onto each TCR beta cDNA molecule. At least 2.5 million CDR3-containing paired-end reads were obtained from each sample. All of the RNA was converted into first-strand cDNA using the Mint cDNA synthesis kit, with a TRBC-specific oligonucleotide serving as the primer. All cDNA was treated with uracil-DNA glycosylase and then went through a first 18-cycle PCR with the universal primers M1SS and BC2_uni_R. Turning to the authors' computational methods: Each sample was normalized by randomly selecting 1 million high-quality reads, each carrying a distinct molecular identifier. Reads with shared molecular identifiers were discarded instead of being binned into consensus sequences. CDR3 identification, clonotype clustering and error correction used MiTCR with a Q25 quality threshold and the strictest error-elimination algorithm. A nonparametric unseen species model with Euler transformation was used to estimate a lower bound on total TCR beta diversity. TCRdb's own reprocessing of the public reads used fastp at Q25 and MiXCR and kept productive beta chains. Each entry merges the rows of one CDR3 protein and shows their most common DNA and genes. The V and J calls and clone size come from TCRdb's table, not from the authors' own analysis. The sample contains 650,000 to 700,000 distinct CDR3 sequences, 52% of them found a single time. The top ten constitute approximately 12% of the sample.

Trimming takes 6 bases from V and 6 bases from J, and the germline ends sit 14 bases apart. CDR1 and CDR2 (SGHRS, YFSETQ) derive from the germline V gene. The CDR3 holds 13 amino acids from the cysteine to the phenylalanine. Only the CDR3 DNA is retained, 39 bases long and in frame from the first base. Source material: blood. This sequence uses TRBV5-1 and TRBJ2-3, with TRBD2 as a weak D call on 5 bases. The TCR was taken from a woman aged 80 or older in good health. The nucleotides read TGCGCCAGCAACGAGGGCGGTGGGGATACGCAGTATTTT. Its protein product is CASNEGGGDTQYF.